The 16 T cell receptor beta chains in this list originate from one sample, sequenced in a study of shared clonotypes between healthy human individuals. Clones were sequenced by immunoSEQ multiplex PCR, and TCRdb holds only the in-frame ones, with some missing. The table records around 1.5 million clones, roughly 98% of them present only once. Sequencing was done on a sample of naive CD4+ T cells sorted from blood. Sample subset: CD45RA+ positively selected. The source of these receptors is a man aged 30-40 years in good health.

As to this clone: The junction departs from germline at one end; a sequencing error may be responsible. The chain employs TRBV5-1 and TRBJ2-1; D ambiguous. CDR3 length equals 13 residues. Germline assignment: CDR1 SGHRS and CDR2 YFSETQ. Here the CDR3 reads CASSLMSSNEQFF. CDR3 nucleotides: TGCGCCAGCAGCTTGATGTCCTCCAATGAGCAGTTCTTC.

The rearrangement joins TRBV2 to TRBJ2-7; D perhaps matches TRBD2 (6 bases). This CDR3 spans 14 amino acids. Germline CDR1 is SNHLY and CDR2 is FYNNEI. The ends were cut back, 10 bases at V and 6 bases at J, with 22 bases in the middle. CDR3 in amino acids: CATNTQGGGLEQYF. As DNA, the CDR3 is TGTGCCACCAACACTCAGGGAGGCGGCCTCGAGCAGTACTTC.

The rearrangement links TRBV5-4 to TRBJ2-7; D is undetermined. Deletions cut 0 bases from V and 3 bases from J, with 13 bases between. This CDR3 region has 15 residues. Per germline, CDR1 SGHNT and CDR2 YYREEE (reference sequence). CDR3 DNA sequence: TGTGCCAGCAGCTTGGCTCCGGGCACAATCTACGAGCAGTACTTC. Translated: CASSLAPGTIYEQYF. Combining the CDR3 with reference TRBV5-4 and TRBJ2-7 gives the whole variable domain ETGVTQSPTHLIKTRGQQVTLRCSSQSGHNTVSWYQQALGQGPQFIFQYYREEENGRGNFPPRFSGLQFPNYSSELNVNALELDDSALYLCASSLAPGTIYEQYFGPGTRLTVT.

The J gene is TRBJ2-5, the V gene TRBV5-4, with 7 bases lining up with TRBD2. The CDR3 sequence is 15 residues long. V was clipped by 6 bases and J by 5 bases; unmatched bases: 13. From germline, CDR1 is SGHNT and CDR2 YYREEE (reference sequence). The CDR3 sequence is CASTSPTAGSETQYF. CDR3 nucleotide sequence: TGTGCCAGCACATCCCCCACAGCGGGGAGCGAGACCCAGTACTTC. Using reference TRBV5-4 and TRBJ2-5 for the parts outside the CDR3, the full variable domain is ETGVTQSPTHLIKTRGQQVTLRCSSQSGHNTVSWYQQALGQGPQFIFQYYREEENGRGNFPPRFSGLQFPNYSSELNVNALELDDSALYLCASTSPTAGSETQYFGPGTRLLVL.

This rearrangement joins TRBV30 to TRBJ1-1; D is perhaps TRBD1 (5 bases). Trimming left V 4 bases short and J 4 bases short, with 10 bases between. There are 12 residues in the CDR3. CDR1 and CDR2 (germline): GTSNPN, SVGIG (reference sequence). As DNA, the CDR3 is TGTGCCTGGATCGGTGGGGGCACTGAAGCTTTCTTT. Translating gives CAWIGGGTEAFF.

The rearrangement joins TRBV25-1 to TRBJ2-2; the D gene is possibly TRBD1 (8 bases). Germline loops: CDR1 MGHDK, CDR2 SYGVNS. This CDR3 has 18 residues. V was shortened by 1 base and J by 5 bases, with 20 bases between the two germline ends. This chain's CDR3 is CASSEWGGRQGSTGELFF. The CDR3 nucleotides read TGTGCCAGCAGTGAATGGGGGGGACGACAGGGGTCTACCGGGGAGCTGTTTTTT. Based on the CDR3 plus reference TRBV25-1 and TRBJ2-2, the full variable domain is EADIYQTPRYLVIGTGKKITLECSQTMGHDKMYWYQQDPGMELHLIHYSYGVNSTEKGDLSSESTVSRIRTEHFPLTLESARPSHTSQYLCASSEWGGRQGSTGELFFGEGSRLTVL.

The J gene is TRBJ1-5, the V gene TRBV6-1; tentatively, D is TRBD1 (5 bases). The CDR3 runs 13 residues. V shed 4 bases and J shed 7 bases, with 11 bases lying between them. In germline, CDR1 is MNHNS, CDR2 SASEGT. CDR3 coding DNA: TGTGCCAGCAGTGCCGGGGGGGGACAGCCCCAGCATTTT. Its translation is CASSAGGGQPQHF.

This chain uses TRBV7-2 with TRBJ1-1; no reliable D call. Trimming left V 3 bases short and J 6 bases short, with 11 bases between. Germline CDR1 and CDR2: SGHTA and FQGNSA. The CDR3 sequence is 13 residues long. CDR3 DNA: TGTGCCAGCAGCTTTCAAAGACCATCTGAAGCTTTCTTT. As protein: CASSFQRPSEAFF.

The table lists this clone with a count of one. The V call is TRBV5-5, the J call TRBJ2-7, with D hard to call. The V end lost 1 base, the J end lost 4 bases, and 18 bases lay between the germline ends. The CDR3 runs to 16 residues. Germline values: CDR1 SGHKS, CDR2 YYEKEE (reference sequence). In nucleotides, the CDR3 is TGTGCCAGCAGCTTGAAGGGTCAGGCGCCCTTATACGAGCAGTACTTC. It yields the protein CASSLKGQAPLYEQYF.

This clone was seen a single time. V usage is TRBV19 and J usage is TRBJ1-5; D is ambiguous. Deletions cut 5 bases from V and 9 bases from J, with 17 bases between. The V gene's germline CDR1 is LNHDA and CDR2 SQIVND (reference sequence). The CDR3 is 14 amino acids. The CDR3 spells CASSFAGHSRPQHF. In nucleotides, the CDR3 is TGTGCCAGTAGTTTCGCGGGTCATAGTCGGCCCCAGCATTTT. The full variable domain, completed using reference TRBV19 and TRBJ1-5, is DGGITQSPKYLFRKEGQNVTLSCEQNLNHDAMYWYRQDPGQGLRLIYYSQIVNDFQKGDIAEGYSVSREKKESFPLTVTSAQKNPTAFYLCASSFAGHSRPQHFGDGTRLSIL.

The chain couples TRBV5-5 to TRBJ1-1; 11 bases match TRBD1. The CDR3 is 16 amino acids. The V gene's germline CDR1 is SGHKS and CDR2 YYEKEE (reference sequence). Losses at the gene ends were 1 base for V and 4 bases for J; bases not matched to a gene: 6. CDR3 nucleotide sequence: TGTGCCAGCAGCTTGTTAAAAGGACAGGGGGCCACTGAAGCTTTCTTT. Residues: CASSLLKGQGATEAFF.

The V gene is TRBV7-2, the J gene TRBJ2-1, with TRBD2 identical over 12 bases. Trimming at V came to 3 bases and at J to 10 bases, leaving 4 bases not matched to a gene. The CDR3 has 14 residues. Germline CDR1 reads SGHTA; CDR2 reads FQGNSA. CDR3 in DNA: TGTGCCAGCAGCTTCTCCGGGACTAGCGGGGAGCAGTTCTTC. Protein: CASSFSGTSGEQFF.

The count of this clone is one. The chain employs TRBV5-1 and TRBJ1-3, with D uncertain. The V gene's germline CDR1 is SGHRS and CDR2 YFSETQ. This CDR3 has 14 residues. V dropped 5 bases and J dropped 4 bases, with 13 bases sitting between them. The CDR3 DNA sequence: TGCGCCAGCAGTCAGGATGAGCGGGGAAACACCATATATTTT. This encodes CASSQDERGNTIYF. Based on the CDR3 plus reference TRBV5-1 and TRBJ1-3, the full variable domain is KAGVTQTPRYLIKTRGQQVTLSCSPISGHRSVSWYQQTPGQGLQFLFEYFSETQRNKGNFPGRFSGRQFSNSRSEMNVSTLELGDSALYLCASSQDERGNTIYFGEGSWLTVV.

The chain combines TRBV5-1 with TRBJ2-1; D uncertain. The CDR3 runs to 14 residues. The germline V and J ends were trimmed by 7 bases and 5 bases, with 16 bases remaining between them. Germline assignment: CDR1 SGHRS and CDR2 YFSETQ. CDR3 in DNA: TGCGCCAGCGCGTTCCGAATCTCGCACAATGAGCAGTTCTTC. Amino acid sequence: CASAFRISHNEQFF.

CDR3 sequence (DNA): TGTGCCAGCAGTGAATTGACGGCCTCCGGGGAGCTGTTTTTT. This translates into CASSELTASGELFF. The chain combines TRBV6-1 with TRBJ2-2, with D hard to call. CDR3 size: 14 residues. Trimming left V 2 bases short and J 6 bases short, with 10 bases between. CDR1 is MNHNS and CDR2 is SASEGT in the germline V gene.

The rearrangement uses TRBV7-8 and TRBJ2-3, with 10 positions matching TRBD2. Trimming cost V 4 bases and J 1 base; bases outside gene matches: 14. The CDR3 spans 19 residues. Germline CDR1 and CDR2: SGHVS and FQNEAQ. In DNA, the CDR3 is TGTGCCAGCAGCTCTGTGATAGCGGGAGGCTGGGGGGGCACAGATACGCAGTATTTT. Translating gives CASSSVIAGGWGGTDTQYF.